A single sample gave rise to the 6 T cell receptor beta chains below, sequenced in a study of blood T cell repertoires in COVID-19. Produced via immunoSEQ multiplex PCR; TCRdb's table is partial and in-frame only. The sample yields 130,000 or so clones, around 88% seen once. Sequenced: peripheral blood. Receptors were obtained from a man over 45 with acute or convalescent COVID-19.

This clone was seen just once. CDR3 residues: CASSHPPGAGANVLTF. DNA for the CDR3: TGTGCCAGCAGCCATCCCCCGGGAGCTGGGGCCAACGTCCTGACTTTC. The rearrangement uses TRBV4-2 and TRBJ2-6, with D tentatively TRBD2 (6 bases). CDR1 is LGHNA, CDR2 YNFKEQ, per germline. Trimming removed 3 bases from V and 2 bases from J, with 11 bases in between. This CDR3 region has 16 residues.

Here the CDR3 DNA reads TGTGCCAGTAGTATAGTGGGGACAGGGTACTATGGCTACACCTTC. Residues: CASSIVGTGYYGYTF. The J gene is TRBJ1-2, the V gene TRBV19, with 9 bases identical to TRBD1. Trimming removed 1 base from V and 3 bases from J; junction bases left unmatched: 3. This CDR3 region has 15 residues. Looked up from germline, CDR1 is LNHDA and CDR2 is SQIVND (reference sequence).

This clone appeared a single time. The chain employs TRBV10-3 and TRBJ1-5; no firm D call. CDR1 and CDR2 from the germline V gene are ENHRY and SYGVKD. CDR3 length equals 16 residues. V was shortened by 0 bases and J by 6 bases, with 15 bases between the two germline ends. The CDR3 here is CAISESPQVGGQPQHF. In DNA, the CDR3 is TGTGCCATCAGTGAGTCACCCCAGGTAGGAGGTCAGCCCCAGCATTTT.

The chain couples TRBV27 to TRBJ1-1; D not resolved. V gave up 0 bases and J gave up 12 bases, with 14 bases separating them. CDR3 size: 13 residues. Germline V CDR1 and CDR2: MNHEY, SMNVEV (reference sequence). CDR3 in DNA: TGTGCCAGCAGTTTATCAAGGAGATGGCACACTTTCTTT. Amino acids: CASSLSRRWHTFF.

In regard to this clone: This may be a read error, as it is one base from a much larger clone. The same CDR3 arises from other DNA sequences in this sample as well. DNA of the CDR3: TGTGCTAGCAGCTCCGGGGGTCCCAATTCACCCCTCCACTTT. Protein sequence: CASSSGGPNSPLHF. V usage is TRBV3-1 (or the pseudogene TRBV3-2) and J usage is TRBJ1-6; D may be TRBD1 (5 bases). The CDR3 spans 14 residues. CDR1 and CDR2 (germline): LGHDT, YNNKEL (reference sequence).

The V gene is TRBV11-3, the J gene TRBJ2-7; D may be TRBD2 (5 bases). CDR3 length: 14 amino acids. CDR1 SGHNT and CDR2 YENEEA come from the germline V gene. The V end was cut by 5 bases, the J end by 0 bases, with 11 bases between. CDR3: CASSPRRNSYEQYF. The DNA of the CDR3 is TGTGCCAGCAGCCCACGGAGGAACTCCTACGAGCAGTACTTC.